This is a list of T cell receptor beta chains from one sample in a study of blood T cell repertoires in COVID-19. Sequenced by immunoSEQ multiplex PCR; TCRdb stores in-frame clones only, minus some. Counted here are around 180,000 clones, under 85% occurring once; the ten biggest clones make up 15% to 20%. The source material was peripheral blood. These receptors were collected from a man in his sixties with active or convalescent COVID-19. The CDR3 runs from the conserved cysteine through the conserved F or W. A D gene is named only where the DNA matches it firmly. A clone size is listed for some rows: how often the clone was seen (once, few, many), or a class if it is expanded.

CASYTQGAGDTQYF	TGCGCCAGCTACACCCAGGGGGCTGGAGATACGCAGTATTTT	-	TRBD1	TRBV5-1	TRBJ2-3
CASSLGVAGGPQDTQYF	TGCGCCAGCAGCTTGGGTGTAGCGGGAGGCCCACAAGATACGCAGTATTTT	-	TRBD2	TRBV5-1	TRBJ2-3
CASSIEIRDEQYF	TGTGCCAGTAGTATAGAGATTAGAGACGAGCAGTACTTC	-	-	TRBV19	TRBJ2-7
CASSVIGTETEKLFF	TGTGCCAGCAGCGTAATAGGGACAGAGACTGAAAAACTGTTTTTT	few	TRBD1	TRBV9	TRBJ1-4
CASSPGGGDPGELFF	TGTGCCAGCAGCCCCGGGGGGGGAGATCCCGGGGAGCTGTTTTTT	-	TRBD2	TRBV5-5	TRBJ2-2
CASSMDPGLAGEQYF	TGTGCCAGCAGCATGGACCCCGGACTCGCTGGCGAGCAGTACTTC	many	-	TRBV7-6	TRBJ2-7
CASSLRGTGANVLTF	TGTGCCAGCAGTTTGCGGGGCACTGGGGCCAACGTCCTGACTTTC	few	-	TRBV28	TRBJ2-6
CASSPNLNYGYTF	TGTGCCAGCAGCCCCAATCTAAACTATGGCTACACCTTC	-	-	TRBV28	TRBJ1-2
CASSPQAAGTGDSPLHF	TGTGCCAGCTCACCACAAGCGGCCGGGACAGGAGATTCACCCCTCCACTTT	-	TRBD1	TRBV18	TRBJ1-6
CATSRTGASYEQYF	TGTGCCACCTCCAGGACAGGGGCCTCCTACGAGCAGTACTTC	-	TRBD1	TRBV24-1	TRBJ2-7
CASSSLSGSTADTQYF	TGTGCCAGCAGCTCCCTTAGCGGGAGTACCGCAGATACGCAGTATTTT	-	TRBD2	TRBV7-3	TRBJ2-3
CASSSKREGRLDTQYF	TGTGCCAGCAGCTCCAAGCGGGAGGGCCGATTGGATACGCAGTATTTT	-	TRBD2	TRBV5-4	TRBJ2-3
CAIQQGERSTDTQYF	TGTGCCATCCAACAGGGAGAGCGAAGCACAGATACGCAGTATTTT	-	-	TRBV10-3	TRBJ2-3
CASSQARAHGETQYF	TGTGCCAGCAGCCAAGCCCGCGCTCACGGGGAGACCCAGTACTTC	-	-	TRBV14	TRBJ2-5
CASSRGDGELFF	TGTGCCAGCAGCAGGGGGGACGGGGAGCTGTTTTTT	-	-	TRBV27	TRBJ2-2
CASSSFAGRSSMGEAFF	TGTGCCAGCAGCTCTTTCGCAGGGAGGAGTAGTATGGGTGAAGCTTTCTTT	few	-	TRBV5-8	TRBJ1-1
CASSPKGAGKLFF	TGTGCCAGCAGCCCTAAGGGGGCAGGAAAACTGTTTTTT	-	TRBD1	TRBV12-3/TRBV12-4	TRBJ1-4
CASSFGDTSYEQYF	TGTGCCAGCAGTTTCGGCGACACTTCCTACGAGCAGTACTTC	-	-	TRBV27	TRBJ2-7
CASSIEFMGGTSNQPQHF	TGTGCCAGTAGTATAGAATTTATGGGGGGAACGAGCAATCAGCCCCAGCATTTT	-	-	TRBV19	TRBJ1-5
CASSQGFPQGNEQFF	TGCGCCAGCAGCCAAGGCTTCCCCCAGGGCAATGAGCAGTTCTTC	-	-	TRBV4-3	TRBJ2-1
CASRLSGGSHNEQFF	TGTGCCAGCAGGTTGAGCGGGGGTTCCCACAATGAGCAGTTCTTC	-	TRBD2	TRBV5-6	TRBJ2-1
CASSEYLGGTQYF	TGTGCCAGCAGTGAATACCTCGGGGGTACGCAGTATTTT	-	-	TRBV25-1	TRBJ2-3
CASSVGTGEGGEQYF	TGTGCCAGCAGCGTAGGGACAGGGGAGGGTGGCGAGCAGTACTTC	-	TRBD1	TRBV9	TRBJ2-7
CASSSGRAGNQPQHF	TGTGCCAGTAGTAGCGGGCGAGCGGGCAATCAGCCCCAGCATTTT	-	-	TRBV19	TRBJ1-5
CASSRGTSGTDTQYF	TGTGCCAGCTCACGGGGTACTAGCGGGACAGATACGCAGTATTTT	-	TRBD2	TRBV18	TRBJ2-3
CASSVSGTPSYEQYF	TGTGCCAGTAGTGTTAGCGGGACCCCCTCCTACGAGCAGTACTTC	-	TRBD2	TRBV19	TRBJ2-7
CATRWTGGTGTEAFF	TGTGCCACCAGATGGACAGGGGGAACGGGAACTGAAGCTTTCTTT	once	TRBD1	TRBV19	TRBJ1-1
CASSSPRVGGRNEKLFF	TGTGCCAGCAGTTCGCCTCGGGTTGGAGGACGGAATGAAAAACTGTTTTTT	-	-	TRBV6-2/TRBV6-3	TRBJ1-4
CASRSGRSYNEQFF	TGTGCCAGCAGGAGCGGGAGGTCCTACAATGAGCAGTTCTTC	-	TRBD2	TRBV6-1	TRBJ2-1
CASSQLGTSGPREVEQFF	TGTGCCAGCAGCCAACTCGGGACTAGCGGACCGCGGGAGGTTGAGCAGTTCTTC	few	TRBD2	TRBV3-1/TRBV3-2	TRBJ2-1
CASSPQSGNNYGYTF	TGTGCCAGCTCACCACAATCGGGGAATAACTATGGCTACACCTTC	-	-	TRBV18	TRBJ1-2
CASSLSTGGNTIYF	TGCGCCAGCAGCCTCTCGACAGGGGGAAACACCATATATTTT	-	TRBD1	TRBV5-1	TRBJ1-3
CASSLQGDQETQYF	TGTGCCAGCAGCTTACAGGGGGATCAGGAGACCCAGTACTTC	-	TRBD1	TRBV5-8	TRBJ2-5
CASSSIHNEKLFF	TGTGCCAGTAGTAGCATACATAATGAAAAACTGTTTTTT	-	-	TRBV19	TRBJ1-4
CASSLGLAGVVEQFF	TGTGCCAGCAGCCTAGGACTAGCGGGAGTCGTTGAGCAGTTCTTC	-	TRBD2	TRBV7-2	TRBJ2-1
CSVEVRGTEAFF	TGCAGCGTTGAAGTCAGAGGCACTGAAGCTTTCTTT	few	-	TRBV29-1	TRBJ1-1
CASSLVGGEYNQPQHF	TGTGCCAGCAGCTTAGTCGGAGGGGAATACAATCAGCCCCAGCATTTT	-	-	TRBV7-8	TRBJ1-5
CASSLLSWTGGTGELFF	TGTGCCAGCAGCCTACTAAGTTGGACAGGGGGTACCGGGGAGCTGTTTTTT	-	TRBD1	TRBV7-3	TRBJ2-2
CASSQDSRPRGYGYTF	TGCGCCAGCAGCCAAGATAGCAGGCCCCGGGGCTATGGCTACACCTTC	-	-	TRBV4-3	TRBJ1-2
CASSLAYRGLGNTIYF	TGCGCCAGCAGCTTGGCTTACAGGGGCCTTGGAAACACCATATATTTT	-	TRBD1	TRBV5-1	TRBJ1-3
CASSPGTGDEQYF	TGTGCCAGCAGCCCGGGGACAGGGGACGAGCAGTACTTC	-	TRBD1	TRBV7-3	TRBJ2-7
CASSPVSGHTDTQYF	TGTGCCAGCAGCCCCGTTAGCGGCCACACAGATACGCAGTATTTT	-	-	TRBV9	TRBJ2-3
CASSFGDRYEQYF	TGTGCCAGCAGCTTTGGGGACAGGTACGAGCAGTACTTC	-	TRBD1	TRBV5-4	TRBJ2-7
CASSFPHTGGRETQYF	TGTGCCAGCAGTTTTCCCCATACAGGGGGCAGAGAGACCCAGTACTTC	-	TRBD1	TRBV28	TRBJ2-5
CAPQGLAGGEQYF	TGCGCCCCCCAGGGACTAGCGGGAGGCGAGCAGTACTTC	-	TRBD2	TRBV23-1	TRBJ2-7
CASSQDRASAEQFF	TGTGCCAGCAGCCAAGATAGGGCTAGCGCTGAGCAGTTCTTC	-	-	TRBV4-2	TRBJ2-1
CATSDSDILETQYF	TGTGCCACCAGTGATTCAGACATATTAGAGACCCAGTACTTC	-	-	TRBV24-1	TRBJ2-5
CASSQGFSGSSSGEQYF	TGCGCCAGCAGCCAAGGTTTTAGCGGGAGCTCTTCAGGCGAGCAGTACTTC	-	TRBD2	TRBV4-1	TRBJ2-7
CASSPSRGGKTQYF	TGTGCCAGCAGCCCAAGCAGGGGTGGAAAGACCCAGTACTTC	-	-	TRBV3-1/TRBV3-2	TRBJ2-5
CASSEVTGGTEAFF	TGTGCCAGCAGTGAAGTGACAGGGGGCACTGAAGCTTTCTTT	-	TRBD1	TRBV2	TRBJ1-1
CASSPGGGSPLHF	TGTGCCAGCAGTCCAGGCGGGGGAAGTCCCCTCCACTTT	-	-	TRBV12-3/TRBV12-4	TRBJ1-6
CSAQTGEAFF	TGCAGCGCCCAGACAGGGGAAGCTTTCTTT	-	TRBD1	TRBV29-1	TRBJ1-1
CASSIRLAINEQFF	TGTGCCAGCAGTATACGACTAGCTATAAATGAGCAGTTCTTC	once	TRBD2	TRBV19	TRBJ2-1
CASSSAGTVYGYTF	TGTGCCAGCAGCTCCGCCGGGACAGTCTATGGCTACACCTTC	-	TRBD1	TRBV11-2	TRBJ1-2
CASSNRGVLCSTEAFF	TGTGCCAGCAGCAACAGGGGGGTACTCTGTAGCACTGAAGCTTTCTTT	-	-	TRBV21-1	TRBJ1-1